This T cell receptor (beta chain) stems from a study of blood T cell repertoires in COVID-19. In the study overall: T cells, B-cell-depleted T cells, or PBMCs supplied cDNA or gDNA.

Only in-frame clones appear in the TCRdb table, and some are missing; sequencing was by immunoSEQ multiplex PCR. The sample has about 280,000 clones; about 90% are singletons. This CDR3 comprises 16 residues. The V segment lost 3 bases and the J segment 2 bases; nucleotides outside the gene matches: 6. Germline CDR1 reads MRHNA; CDR2 reads SNTAGT. This receptor was identified in a woman under 30 with acute COVID-19. The chain couples TRBV6-4 to TRBJ2-3; 9 bases agree with TRBD2. The sequencing input was PBMCs or T cells enriched from blood (not recorded which). CDR3 region: CASSERPGLATDTQYF. CDR3 DNA: TGTGCCAGCAGTGAAAGACCGGGACTAGCCACAGATACGCAGTATTTT.